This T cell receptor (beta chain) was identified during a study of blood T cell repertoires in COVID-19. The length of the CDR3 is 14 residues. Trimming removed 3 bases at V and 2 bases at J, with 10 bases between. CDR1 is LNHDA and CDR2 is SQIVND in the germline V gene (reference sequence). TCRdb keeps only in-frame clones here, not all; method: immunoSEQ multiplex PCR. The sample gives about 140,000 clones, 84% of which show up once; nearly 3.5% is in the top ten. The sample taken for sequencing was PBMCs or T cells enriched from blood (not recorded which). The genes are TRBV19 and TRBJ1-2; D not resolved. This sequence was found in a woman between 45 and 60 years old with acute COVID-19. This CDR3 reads CASSIPGVNYGYTF. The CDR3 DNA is TGTGCCAGTAGTATCCCAGGCGTGAACTATGGCTACACCTTC.